Below are 25 T cell receptor beta chains sequenced from a single sample in a study of tumor-infiltrating lymphocytes in primary liver carcinoma. Joint extraction of RNA and DNA used roughly 20-32 mg of bulk tissue that was unsorted. From 450 to 600 ng total RNA, TCR beta cDNA was generated with a primer in the constant region. ARM-PCR, slightly modified, supplied the TCR beta libraries through three nested multiplex PCR rounds. The first two PCR rounds used TRBV1-TRBV30 primers with a Cbeta primer, nine to eleven cycles each. TCRdb re-called the multiplex PCR reads through MiXCR, storing one row per CDR3 protein. The sample lists around 70,000 distinct CDR3 sequences; roughly three quarters were seen once. Input material: liver tumor tissue from sampling region 4. The subset here: tumor region T4, right-lateral pole. Every receptor here comes from a middle-aged man with primary liver carcinoma and hepatitis B virus infection.

The chain employs TRBV6-5 and TRBJ2-5; no definite D call. The V gene's germline CDR1 is MNHEY and CDR2 SVGAGI. CDR3 length: 13 amino acids. The DNA for the CDR3 is TGTGTCATTTCCTCGTCCCAGGAAGAGACCCAGTACTTC. It codes for CVISSSQEETQYF.

J is TRBJ2-7 and V is TRBV7-8, with D perhaps matching TRBD1 or TRBD2 (5 bases each). CDR3 size: 14 residues. Germline V lookup: CDR1 SGHVS, CDR2 FQNEAQ. DNA for the CDR3: TGTAACAGCAGCTTAGGGACGGACAACTACGAGCAGTACTTC. It codes for CNSSLGTDNYEQYF.

This clonotype is labeled as medium-sized. This sequence joins TRBV12-3 or TRBV12-4 and TRBJ2-1; TRBD2 matches 13 bases. V lost 4 bases and J lost 8; bases outside the gene matches: 8. The CDR3 loop spans 16 amino acids. CDR3: CASSSLTSGRPDEQFF. For the CDR3, the DNA is TGTGCCAGCAGTTCCCTGACTAGCGGGAGGCCGGATGAGCAGTTCTTC.

As concerns this clonotype: The junction differs from germline at one of its ends, possibly a read error. The chain couples TRBV7-7 to TRBJ2-7, with TRBD2 identical over 7 bases. The CDR3 is 13 amino acids. The V gene's germline CDR1 is SSHAT and CDR2 FNYEAQ (reference sequence). CDR3 residues: CASSSTWTSEQYF. CDR3 bases: TGTGCTAGCAGCTCCACCTGGACTAGCGAGCAGTACTTC.

This clonotype has at least ten counts. This sequence joins TRBV28 and TRBJ2-3, with TRBD1 matching over 7 bases. Trimming at V came to 10 bases and at J to 2 bases, leaving 9 bases not matched to a gene. This CDR3 region has 14 residues. Germline V CDR1 and CDR2: MDHEN, SYDVKM. The CDR3 bases are TGTGCCATTTCCGAGGGGGCACACACAGATACGCAGTATTTT. Residues: CAISEGAHTDTQYF.

The V call is TRBV10-2, the J call TRBJ2-7; D may match TRBD1 or TRBD2 (6 bases each). The CDR3 runs 13 residues. Germline V gene data show CDR1 as WSHSY and CDR2 as SAAADI. V was clipped by 8 bases and J by 4 bases, with 15 bases between them. The DNA for the CDR3 is TGCGCCAGCTCCGAAGGGGGGAGGTACGAGCAGTACTTC. As protein: CASSEGGRYEQYF.

The sample holds one count of this clonotype. Because the CDR3 is missing its conserved closing phenylalanine or tryptophan, this is likely a read error. The J gene is TRBJ2-1, the V gene TRBV4-1, with a tentative D call TRBD2 (5 bases). With 4 bases removed from V and 9 bases from J, the gap between germline ends came to 16 bases. The CDR3 consists of 14 residues. CDR1 is MGHRA and CDR2 is YSYEKL in the germline V gene. As DNA, the CDR3 is TGCGCCAGCAGCCTGTCGGGATATGGCAGTGAGCAGTTCTCC. Its translation is CASSLSGYGSEQFS.

Notes on this clonotype: It is likely a read error, because the conserved phenylalanine at the end of the CDR3 is missing. This chain joins TRBV4-2 and TRBJ2-5; no firm D call. CDR1 LGHNA and CDR2 YNFKEQ come from the germline V gene. This CDR3 has 15 residues. CDR3 sequence reads: CAGSQDFRAQETQYL. DNA for the CDR3: TGTGCCGGCAGCCAAGATTTCCGGGCCCAAGAGACCCAGTACCTC.

Of note for this clonotype: This CDR3 is missing its conserved last phenylalanine or tryptophan, likely due to a read error. The chain carries TRBV5-4 and TRBJ1-6; 7 bases align to TRBD1. Germline CDR1 and CDR2: SGHNT and YYREEE (reference sequence). V trimming: 0 bases; J trimming: 7 bases; junction bases outside the gene matches: 4. The CDR3 totals 15 residues. The CDR3 sequence: CASSLGTGENSPLHI. The CDR3 bases are TGTGCCAGCAGCTTGGGGACAGGAGAGAATTCACCCCTCCACATT.

V is TRBV7-9 and J is TRBJ1-6; tentative D call: TRBD1 (6 bases). CDR3 length: 15 residues. Trimming took off 0 bases at V and 12 bases at J, with 15 bases between the two ends. CDR1 SEHNR and CDR2 FQNEAQ come from the germline V gene (reference sequence). The CDR3 reads CASSLATGFRLPLHF. DNA of the CDR3: TGTGCCAGCAGCTTAGCCACAGGGTTCCGATTACCCCTCCACTTT.

This clonotype was seen more than once but under ten times. Germline is not matched at one junction end, which may reflect a read error. This chain uses TRBV2 with TRBJ2-1, with D unresolved. CDR1 SNHLY and CDR2 FYNNEI come from the germline V gene. The CDR3 is 11 residues long. Written as DNA, the CDR3 is TGTGCCAGCACCCTCTACAACGAGCAGTTCTTC. It translates to CASTLYNEQFF.

A note on this clonotype: A read error is likely, as this CDR3 ends without the conserved phenylalanine or tryptophan. The limits of the CDR3 on the DNA are not certain, so only TCRdb's listed CDR3 is given. V gene TRBV11-2 combines with J gene TRBJ2-2; the D call in the table, TRBD1, was not verified against the DNA. The CDR3 spans 17 residues, counting both ends. CDR1 SGHAT and CDR2 FQNNGV come from the germline V gene. The CDR3 sequence: CASSFERDRVGTGELSY.

In its sample, this clonotype was seen many times. The V and J genes are TRBV7-8 and TRBJ2-1, with D perhaps matching TRBD2 (6 bases). CDR3 length: 15 amino acids. Germline CDR1 is SGHVS and CDR2 is FQNEAQ. V was pared by 2 bases and J by 5 bases, with 13 bases between. The CDR3 spells CASSLTLAQNNEQFF. The CDR3, as DNA: TGTGCCAGCAGCTTAACCCTAGCGCAGAACAATGAGCAGTTCTTC.

For this clonotype: The conserved phenylalanine or tryptophan normally closing the CDR3 is absent here, so this likely arose from a read error. The chain has TRBV11-2 and TRBJ2-1; 9 nucleotides agree with TRBD2. Germline CDR1 and CDR2: SGHAT and FQNNGV. CDR3 length equals 17 residues. The CDR3 is CASGLEAAGGRANEQFI. Written as DNA, the CDR3 is TGTGCCAGCGGCTTAGAGGCTGCTGGCGGGAGGGCCAATGAGCAGTTCATC.

The genes are TRBV12-3 or TRBV12-4 and TRBJ2-1; D unresolved. V was cut by 10 bases and J by 6 bases, with 25 bases left in between. The CDR3 covers 16 residues. CDR3 loop: CATILWSLGRTNEQFF. CDR3 DNA: TGTGCCACCATTCTCTGGAGCCTGGGCAGGACCAATGAGCAGTTCTTC.

With respect to this clonotype: In this CDR3 the conserved last residue, phenylalanine or tryptophan, is missing, so a read error is likely. The chain uses TRBV29-1 and TRBJ2-1; D is perhaps TRBD2 (6 bases). The CDR3 length is 11 residues. The V end lost 3 bases, the J end lost 12 bases, and 12 bases lay between the germline ends. Germline V gene lookup returns CDR1 SQVTM and CDR2 ANQGSEA. The CDR3 loop reads CSVEVGGAQFL. CDR3 sequence (DNA): TGCAGCGTTGAGGTGGGGGGTGCGCAGTTCCTC.

In the case of this clonotype: The conserved final phenylalanine or tryptophan is absent from the CDR3, which likely points to a read error. The V and J genes are TRBV7-8 and TRBJ2-1; 8 nucleotides line up with TRBD2. The CDR3 runs 15 residues. The germline V gene has CDR1 SGHVS and CDR2 FQNEAQ. The CDR3 protein is CASRPTGGGYNKQFL. The CDR3 DNA follows: TGTGCCAGCAGACCGACCGGCGGGGGGTACAATAAGCAGTTCCTC.

Comment on this clonotype: One end of the junction is discordant with germline, which a read error may explain. This chain connects TRBV11-2 to TRBJ2-1; TRBD2 might be the D (5 bases). This CDR3 region has 15 residues. CDR1 is SGHAT, CDR2 FQNNGV, per germline. The CDR3 nucleotides are TGTGCCACCGGGCAAGACCAGTCATCCTACAATGAGCGGTTCTTT. It translates to CATGQDQSSYNERFF.

This clonotype was found many times. The V call is TRBV12-3 or TRBV12-4, the J call TRBJ1-6; D may be TRBD1 (5 bases). The CDR3 extends over 13 amino acids. Trimming took off 4 bases at V and 8 bases at J, with 9 bases between the two ends. DNA for the CDR3: TGTGCCAGCAGTTCCCTAGGGGATTCACCCCTCCACTTT. Protein: CASSSLGDSPLHF.

This clonotype was found many times. V is TRBV12-3 or TRBV12-4 and J is TRBJ2-7, with 8 nucleotides matching TRBD2. The trim removed 2 bases at V and 4 bases at J, leaving 7 bases unmatched. The CDR3 totals 15 residues. The CDR3 sequence: CASSLSTSVMYEQYF. DNA of the CDR3: TGTGCCAGCAGTTTATCGACTAGCGTGATGTACGAGCAGTACTTC.

The gene calls are TRBV20-1 and TRBJ2-1, with 7 nucleotides matching TRBD2. With V trimmed by 5 bases and J by 6 bases, 4 bases remained unmatched. Germline CDR1 reads DFQATT; CDR2 reads SNEGSKA (reference sequence). The CDR3 extends over 12 amino acids. The CDR3 loop is CSALPSGNEQFF. The CDR3 nucleotides are TGCAGTGCTTTGCCTAGCGGCAATGAGCAGTTCTTC.

In the case of this clonotype: An end of the junction does not agree with germline; a read error may underlie this. The chain links TRBV11-3 to TRBJ2-1, with TRBD1 identical over 10 bases. CDR1 and CDR2 (germline): SGHNT, YENEEA. The CDR3 loop spans 15 amino acids. In DNA, the CDR3 is TGCGCCAGCAGCTTAGAGACAGGGGGCTGCAATGATCAGTTCTTC. The encoded protein is CASSLETGGCNDQFF.

In regard to this clonotype: One junction end does not reproduce the germline sequence, and a read error may be involved. The chain joins TRBV11-2 to TRBJ2-7; no definite D call. Germline CDR1 is SGHAT and CDR2 is FQNNGV. The CDR3 consists of 14 residues. For the CDR3, the DNA is TGTGCCAGCAACTTAGTACTCCTCTCCTACGAGCAATATTTC. This codes for CASNLVLLSYEQYF.

Notes on this clonotype: At one boundary the junction diverges from the germline segment, which might be a read error. The chain links TRBV6-1 to TRBJ2-7; D remains ambiguous. CDR3 length: 16 residues. CDR1 is MNHNS, CDR2 SASEGT, per germline. CDR3 coding DNA: TGTGCCAGCAGCGAAGGCCACGCAGGCCCCTCCTACGGGCAGTACTTC. This sequence encodes CASSEGHAGPSYGQYF.

Ten or more counts support this clonotype. J is TRBJ2-1 and V is TRBV6-2 or TRBV6-3, with 10 bases that match TRBD2. Germline CDR1 MNHEY, CDR2 SVGEGT. There are 15 residues in the CDR3. V was clipped by 5 bases and J by 4 bases; unmatched bases: 5. CDR3 nucleotides: TGTGCCAGCAGTGTTAGCGGGAGGCTGTACAATGAGCAGTTCTTC. Protein: CASSVSGRLYNEQFF.